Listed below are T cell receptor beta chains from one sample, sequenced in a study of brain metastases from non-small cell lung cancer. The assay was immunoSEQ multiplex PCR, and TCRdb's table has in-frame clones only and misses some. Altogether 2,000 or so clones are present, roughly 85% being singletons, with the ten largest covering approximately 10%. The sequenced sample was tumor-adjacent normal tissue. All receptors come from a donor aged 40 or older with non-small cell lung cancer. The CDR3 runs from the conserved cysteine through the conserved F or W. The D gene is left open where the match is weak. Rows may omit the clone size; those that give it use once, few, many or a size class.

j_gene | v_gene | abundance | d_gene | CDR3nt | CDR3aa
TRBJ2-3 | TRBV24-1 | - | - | TGTGCCACCAGTGATGCGGCCCGACCGAGCACAGATACGCAGTATTTT | CATSDAARPSTDTQYF
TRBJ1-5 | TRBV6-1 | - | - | TGTGCCAGCAGTGAAAGTCCTGCGACTCAGCCCCAGCATTTT | CASSESPATQPQHF
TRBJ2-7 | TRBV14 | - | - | TGTGCCAGCAGCCCCGCAACCTTCGGGGAGCAGTACTTC | CASSPATFGEQYF
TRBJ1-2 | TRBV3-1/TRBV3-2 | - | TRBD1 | TGTGCCAGCAGCCACAACCGGGACAGGGGGGGCTACACCTTC | CASSHNRDRGGYTF
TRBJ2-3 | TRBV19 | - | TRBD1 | TGTGCCAGTAGATCTATAGGGGGGACAGGGCCCACAGATACGCAGTATTTT | CASRSIGGTGPTDTQYF
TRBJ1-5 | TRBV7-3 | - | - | TGTGCCAGCAGCTTAGAGACAGAAGGGTATAGCAATCAGCCCCAGCATTTT | CASSLETEGYSNQPQHF
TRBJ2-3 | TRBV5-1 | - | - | TGCGCCAGCAGCTTGAATGGCCGAACTAGCACAGATACGCAGTATTTT | CASSLNGRTSTDTQYF
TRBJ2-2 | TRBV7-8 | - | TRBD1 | TGTGCCAGCAGCTTAGGACAGGGGTGGGCCGGGGAGCTGTTTTTT | CASSLGQGWAGELFF
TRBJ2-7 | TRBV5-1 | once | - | TGCGCCAGCAGCTTGGTAGGGTTCCACGAGCAGTACTTC | CASSLVGFHEQYF
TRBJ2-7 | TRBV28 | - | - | TGTGCCAGCAGAGCCGCGGGTTCTTACGAGCAGTACTTC | CASRAAGSYEQYF
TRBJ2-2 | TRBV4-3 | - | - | TGCGCCAGCAGCCAGACTGTAGACACCGGGGAGCTGTTTTTT | CASSQTVDTGELFF
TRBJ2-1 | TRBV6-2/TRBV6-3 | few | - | TGTGCCAGCAGTTTCGCCCCTTCGAGTGAGCAGTTCTTC | CASSFAPSSEQFF
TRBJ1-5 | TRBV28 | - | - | TGTGCCAGCAGTCCGGCCGGACTCTCGAATAGCAATCAGCCCCAGCATTTT | CASSPAGLSNSNQPQHF
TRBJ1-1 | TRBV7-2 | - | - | TGTGCCAGTAGCTTAAACGCCGGGGTTTATACTGAAGCTTTCTTT | CASSLNAGVYTEAFF
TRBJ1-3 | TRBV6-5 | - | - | TGTGCCAGCAGTCAGTCCTCTGGAAACACCATATATTTT | CASSQSSGNTIYF
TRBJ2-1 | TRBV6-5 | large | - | TGTGCCAGCAGTTACGGGCTAGAAGTAGAAAATGAGCAGTTCTTC | CASSYGLEVENEQFF
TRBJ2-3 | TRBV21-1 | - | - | TGTGCCAGCAGCAAGCCAGGGGGGGGCACAGATACGCAGTATTTT | CASSKPGGGTDTQYF
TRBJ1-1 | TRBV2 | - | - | TGTGCCAGCAGTGTTAAAACTGAAGCTTTCTTT | CASSVKTEAFF
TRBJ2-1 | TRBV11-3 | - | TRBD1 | TGTGCCAGCAGCTTAGGTACAGGGGGCAATGAGCAGTTCTTC | CASSLGTGGNEQFF
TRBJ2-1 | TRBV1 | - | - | TGCACCAGCAGCCAAGATCGGCGGGGGGGGTACAATGAGCAGTTCTTC | CTSSQDRRGGYNEQFF
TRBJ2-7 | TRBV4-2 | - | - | TGTGCCAGCAGCCAAGGGGTAACTGGGGACTACGAGCAGTACTTC | CASSQGVTGDYEQYF
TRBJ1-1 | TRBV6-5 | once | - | TGTGCCAGCAGTTACAGGGACATGAACACTGAAGCTTTCTTT | CASSYRDMNTEAFF
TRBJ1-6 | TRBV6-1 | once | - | TGTGCCAGCAGTTCCACAGGGCACTATAATTCACCCCTCCACTTT | CASSSTGHYNSPLHF
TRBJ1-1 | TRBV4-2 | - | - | TGTGCCAGCAGTAGGGAACTGGGGAACACTGAAGCTTTCTTT | CASSRELGNTEAFF
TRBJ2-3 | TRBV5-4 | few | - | TGTGCCAGCAGCTCAAAGCAGGGGCGAGATACGCAGTATTTT | CASSSKQGRDTQYF
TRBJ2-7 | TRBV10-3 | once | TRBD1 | TGTGCCATCAGTGACCCAGGGGGCGAATACGAGCAGTACTTC | CAISDPGGEYEQYF
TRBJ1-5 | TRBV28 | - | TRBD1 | TGTGCCAGCAGCTATCAGGGGGCTAGAGGACAGCCCCAGCATTTT | CASSYQGARGQPQHF
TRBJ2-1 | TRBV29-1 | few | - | TGCAGCTGGGGGGGCGTAAACAATGAGCAGTTCTTC | CSWGGVNNEQFF
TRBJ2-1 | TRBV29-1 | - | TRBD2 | TGCAGCGTTGAACACAACGGGGGGGGTTACAATGAGCAGTTCTTC | CSVEHNGGGYNEQFF
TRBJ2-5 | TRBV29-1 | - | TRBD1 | TGCAGCGCTACAGGGGCACCTGAGACCCAGTACTTC | CSATGAPETQYF
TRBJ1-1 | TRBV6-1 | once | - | TGTGCCAGCAGTGAAGCGCTTCGGGTTGAAGCTTTCTTT | CASSEALRVEAFF
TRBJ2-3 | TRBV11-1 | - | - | TGTGCCAGCAGCCGACGACTAGGAGATACGCAGTATTTT | CASSRRLGDTQYF
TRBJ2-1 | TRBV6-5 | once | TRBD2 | TGTGCCACCTTAGCGGGGGCAAACTACAATGAGCAGTTCTTC | CATLAGANYNEQFF
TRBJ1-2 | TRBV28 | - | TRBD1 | TGTGCCAGCAGTCCTCTCAGGGGGGAAAGGGATGGCTACACCTTC | CASSPLRGERDGYTF
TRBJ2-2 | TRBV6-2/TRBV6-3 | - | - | TGTGCCAGCAGTTCAGGGTACACCGGGGAGCTGTTTTTT | CASSSGYTGELFF
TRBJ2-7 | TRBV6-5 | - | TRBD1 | TGTGCCAGCAGTTACGGGACAGGGTCTGACGAGCAGTACTTC | CASSYGTGSDEQYF
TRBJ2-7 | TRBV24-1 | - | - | TGTGCCACCAGTGACAACTACGCCTACGAGCAGTACTTC | CATSDNYAYEQYF
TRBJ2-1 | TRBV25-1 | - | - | TGTGCCAGCAGTGACCTCCGTGGGGCCGCCTACAATGAGCAGTTCTTC | CASSDLRGAAYNEQFF
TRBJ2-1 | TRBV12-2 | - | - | TGTGCAAGTCGCTCCTCGGGCGCACGACTAGCGGGGGAGAATGAGCAGTTCTTC | CASRSSGARLAGENEQFF